This T cell receptor (beta chain) was identified in a study of cytomegalovirus exposure and HLA in healthy donors. The CDR3 is 13 residues long. The germline CDR1 and CDR2 sequences are WNHNN and SYGVQD (reference sequence). V lost 4 bases to trimming and J lost 4 bases, with 7 bases between them. PCR involved 60 Vbeta and 13 Jbeta primers. Per the authors' pipeline: Later reanalysis found around 74 million unique TCR beta chains, roughly 9.9 million of them shared. The method was immunoSEQ multiplex PCR; TCRdb's version includes in-frame clones alone and lacks a portion of them. D and trimming were read from the DNA, whereas the V and J calls and clone size are those reported in that table. The sample lists 200,000 or so clones, about four fifths occurring once.

The chain joins TRBV10-1 to TRBJ2-2, with D possibly TRBD1 on 5 matching bases. The TCR sequence derives from a woman aged 30 to 39 in good health and CMV-seropositive. The sequencing input was PBMCs. CDR3 amino acids: CASSGQSTGELFF. The CDR3 nucleotides read TGCGCCAGCAGTGGACAGTCCACCGGGGAGCTGTTTTTT.